Each of the 17 T cell receptor beta chains below was sequenced from the same sample in a study of shared clonotypes between healthy human individuals. Measured with immunoSEQ multiplex PCR; TCRdb has only the in-frame clones, and not every one. Here the sample spans some 2,100,000 clones, around 95% being singletons. Sequencing input: naive CD4+ T cells sorted from blood. Subset meaning: CD45RA+ positively selected. The origin of the receptors is a man in his late teens or twenties in good health.

With regard to this clone: Other DNA sequences in the sample encode the same CDR3. J is TRBJ1-1 and V is TRBV5-1; no clear D. This CDR3 is 13 amino acids long. Deletions cut 5 bases from V and 0 bases from J, with 8 bases between. CDR1 is SGHRS, CDR2 YFSETQ, per germline. The CDR3 region has the DNA TGCGCCAGCAGTAGTCAGATGAACACTGAAGCTTTCTTT. Protein sequence: CASSSQMNTEAFF.

The gene calls are TRBV5-1 and TRBJ1-2; D is uncertain. This CDR3 is built from 14 residues. V gave up 5 bases and J gave up 8 bases, with 19 bases separating them. CDR1 and CDR2 (germline): SGHRS, YFSETQ. CDR3: CASRTDLAPKGYTF. CDR3 DNA: TGCGCCAGCAGAACCGACCTGGCCCCAAAGGGCTACACCTTC.

The rearrangement uses TRBV19 and TRBJ1-2; D ambiguous. V gave up 7 bases and J gave up 8 bases, with 14 bases separating them. Germline CDR1 LNHDA, CDR2 SQIVND (reference sequence). This CDR3 is 12 amino acids long. The DNA of the CDR3 is TGTGCCAGTAATAACGGGGTCGGGGGCTACACCTTC. This sequence encodes CASNNGVGGYTF.

This clone was detected once. This rearrangement joins TRBV18 to TRBJ2-7; 7 bases match TRBD1. Losses at the gene ends were 4 bases for V and 2 bases for J; bases not matched to a gene: 5. Germline CDR1 and CDR2: KGHSH and LQKENI. This CDR3 has 14 amino acids. The CDR3 coding sequence is TGTGCCAGCTCACAAACCGGGACAGCCTACGAGCAGTACTTC. This encodes CASSQTGTAYEQYF.

The gene calls are TRBV7-9 and TRBJ2-6; the match to TRBD2 covers 7 bases. Looked up from germline, CDR1 is SEHNR and CDR2 is FQNEAQ (reference sequence). V was pared by 5 bases and J by 1 base, with 5 bases of the junction left unmatched. The CDR3 loop spans 16 amino acids. This chain's CDR3 is CASSPAGRSGANVLTF. The DNA for the CDR3 is TGTGCCAGCAGCCCAGCGGGGCGATCTGGGGCCAACGTCCTGACTTTC.

This rearrangement joins TRBV9 to TRBJ2-3; D possibly matches TRBD1 or TRBD2 (6 bases each). Deletions cut 7 bases from V and 2 bases from J, with 17 bases between. Per germline, CDR1 SGDLS and CDR2 YYNGEE. The CDR3 is made up of 15 amino acids. The CDR3 nucleotides read TGTGCCAGCGGCCGGCGGGCGGGACACACAGATACGCAGTATTTT. Its translation is CASGRRAGHTDTQYF.

The chain links TRBV10-3 to TRBJ2-5; maybe TRBD2 (6 bases). This CDR3 is built from 13 residues. Per germline, CDR1 ENHRY and CDR2 SYGVKD. Trimming cost V 6 bases and J 3 bases, with 11 bases left between them. CDR3 loop: CAISPGGEETQYF. CDR3 bases: TGTGCCATCAGCCCCGGAGGGGAAGAGACCCAGTACTTC.

This chain uses TRBV10-3 with TRBJ2-5; D is possibly TRBD2 (5 bases). V shed 7 bases and J shed 5 bases, with 14 bases lying between them. Germline values: CDR1 ENHRY, CDR2 SYGVKD. The CDR3 is made up of 13 amino acids. CDR3 DNA sequence: TGTGCCATCAACGGAGGAGTAGCCGAGACCCAGTACTTC. Translating it yields CAINGGVAETQYF.

The chain couples TRBV11-2 to TRBJ1-2; 8 positions match TRBD1. Germline V gives CDR1 SGHAT, CDR2 FQNNGV. J was trimmed by 2 bases and V by 5 bases; bases with no gene match: 4. This CDR3 spans 14 amino acids. The DNA of the CDR3 is TGTGCCAGCAGCCCAGGGGGCCTAAACTATGGCTACACCTTC. Protein product: CASSPGGLNYGYTF.

The chain has TRBV5-6 and TRBJ2-1, with TRBD2 as a possible D gene (7 bases). In germline, CDR1 is SGHDT, CDR2 YYEEEE. Trimming took off 3 bases at V and 0 bases at J, with 16 bases between the two ends. The CDR3 extends over 17 amino acids. The CDR3 spells CASSSPEGGSSYNEQFF. The CDR3 DNA follows: TGTGCCAGCAGCTCCCCAGAGGGGGGGAGCTCCTACAATGAGCAGTTCTTC.

The rearrangement links TRBV10-3 to TRBJ2-7, with D tentatively TRBD1 (6 bases). The CDR3 is 15 residues long. Germline V gene data show CDR1 as ENHRY and CDR2 as SYGVKD. Trimming stripped 11 bases from V and 2 bases from J, with 22 bases between. CDR3 region: CAVSTGQKTAYEQYF. CDR3 bases: TGTGCCGTATCCACAGGACAGAAAACAGCCTACGAGCAGTACTTC.

This rearrangement joins TRBV18 to TRBJ2-7, with 11 bases aligning to TRBD2. Germline-derived CDR1 and CDR2 are KGHSH and LQKENI. CDR3 length: 18 residues. The V segment lost 0 bases and the J segment 3 bases; nucleotides outside the gene matches: 10. The CDR3 nucleotides read TGTGCCAGCTCACCACCCCCGGAGCTAGCGGGAGGACGCTACGAGCAGTACTTC. Translation gives CASSPPPELAGGRYEQYF.

The chain combines TRBV19 with TRBJ2-4; TRBD2 matches at 7 bases. Germline V gene lookup returns CDR1 LNHDA and CDR2 SQIVND (reference sequence). The CDR3 contains 19 residues. With V trimmed by 1 base and J by 1 base, 13 bases remained unmatched. The CDR3 nucleotides read TGTGCCAGTAGTATAGTAGGAGGGGCGGGAGCCGGGGCCAAAAACATTCAGTACTTC. This gives the protein CASSIVGGAGAGAKNIQYF.

This rearrangement joins TRBV6-5 to TRBJ2-3; TRBD2 matches 7 bases. This CDR3 contains 15 residues. The ends lost 6 bases at V and 2 bases at J; junction bases unmatched: 8. Per the germline V gene, CDR1 is MNHEY and CDR2 is SVGAGI. The CDR3: CASSMGGTLTDTQYF. CDR3 nucleotides: TGTGCCAGCAGCATGGGGGGGACTCTCACAGATACGCAGTATTTT.

The chain recombines TRBV18 with TRBJ2-1; TRBD2 matches at 10 bases. CDR3 size: 17 residues. After removal of 3 bases from V and 1 base from J, the junction contained 6 bases not matched to a gene. Per germline, CDR1 KGHSH and CDR2 LQKENI. CDR3 sequence (DNA): TGTGCCAGCTCACCGGCTAGCGGGAGCCCTTCCTACAATGAGCAGTTCTTC. This codes for CASSPASGSPSYNEQFF. Complete variable domain (other parts from reference TRBV18 and TRBJ2-1): NAGVMQNPRHLVRRRGQEARLRCSPMKGHSHVYWYRQLPEEGLKFMVYLQKENIIDESGMPKERFSAEFPKEGPSILRIQQVVRGDSAAYFCASSPASGSPSYNEQFFGPGTRLTVL.

The genes are TRBV28 and TRBJ2-3, with 7 bases that match TRBD2. Trimming took 4 bases from V and 1 from J; bases not matched to a gene: 2. The CDR3 length is 14 residues. The germline V gene has CDR1 MDHEN and CDR2 SYDVKM. CDR3 sequence: CASSYRGGTDTQYF. CDR3 DNA: TGTGCCAGCAGTTACCGGGGGGGCACAGATACGCAGTATTTT.

The chain couples TRBV18 to TRBJ2-3; no reliable D call. The ends were cut back, 5 bases at V and 3 bases at J, with 6 bases in the middle. The germline CDR1 and CDR2 sequences are KGHSH and LQKENI. The CDR3 length is 12 residues. Here the CDR3 reads CASSSITDTQYF. Written as DNA, the CDR3 is TGTGCCAGCTCATCAATAACAGATACGCAGTATTTT.